These 4 T cell receptor beta chains share one sample of origin, sequenced in a study of blood T cell repertoires in COVID-19. Assay used: immunoSEQ multiplex PCR; TCRdb lists only in-frame clones, some missing. The table lists about 330,000 clones, roughly 90% of them singletons, with 5% to 7.5% in the top ten. Sequencing used peripheral blood. Every receptor here comes from a young man who had recovered from COVID-19.

The gene calls are TRBV18 and TRBJ1-6, with 7 bases lining up with TRBD1. V lost 2 bases to trimming and J lost 13 bases; unmatched junction nucleotides: 5. This CDR3 has 13 residues. Per germline, CDR1 KGHSH and CDR2 LQKENI. Here the CDR3 reads CASSPSLTGPLHF. As DNA, the CDR3 is TGTGCCAGCTCACCAAGCCTGACAGGGCCCCTCCACTTT.

The chain combines TRBV29-1 with TRBJ1-1; a possible D gene is TRBD1 (5 bases). From germline, CDR1 is SQVTM and CDR2 ANQGSEA. V was trimmed by 6 bases and J by 8 bases, leaving 13 bases between them. The CDR3 runs to 11 residues. As DNA, the CDR3 is TGCAGCGTGACAGCCTTGCCCGAAGCTTTCTTT. Translated: CSVTALPEAFF.

The chain couples TRBV4-1 to TRBJ2-7; D unclear. The CDR3 loop spans 15 amino acids. Germline V gene sequence: CDR1 MGHRA, CDR2 YSYEKL. V was shortened by 4 bases and J by 2 bases, with 15 bases between the two germline ends. CDR3 loop: CASSPARQGTYEQYF. CDR3 DNA: TGCGCCAGCAGCCCGGCGAGACAAGGAACCTACGAGCAGTACTTC.

The V gene is TRBV29-1, the J gene TRBJ2-7; a possible D gene is TRBD2 (5 bases). Germline loops: CDR1 SQVTM, CDR2 ANQGSEA. CDR3 length: 14 residues. The V gene lost 4 bases and the J gene lost 0 bases, with 13 bases spanning the gap. CDR3 residues: CSVVGGGLSYEQYF. CDR3 sequence (DNA): TGCAGCGTTGTCGGTGGAGGACTCTCCTACGAGCAGTACTTC.